These T cell receptor beta chains were read from a single sample in a study of T-cell memory formation after mild COVID-19. TCRdb processed the 5' RACE reads anew with MiXCR; each CDR3 protein has one entry. The data contain roughly 400,000 distinct CDR3 sequences, approximately 24% of them seen just once; the ten biggest clones take up roughly 9.7%. Input material: PBMCs or a T cell subset sorted from them (not recorded which). Every receptor here comes from an adult woman who had mild COVID-19 (a few samples of this study predate the infection). Cell type and time point are not known. Both conserved end residues are part of each CDR3. D genes are given only for firm matches. Some rows mark clone size as missing; the rest say once, few, many or name a class of expanded clone.

v_gene	abundance	j_gene	d_gene	CDR3nt	CDR3aa
TRBV11-2	NA	TRBJ2-3	NA	TGTGCCAGCAGCTTAACGTCCACGCAGTATTTT	CASSLTSTQYF
TRBV10-3	NA	TRBJ2-7	NA	TGTGCCATCACCGGGGGAGCCTACGAGCAGTACTTC	CAITGGAYEQYF
TRBV10-3	NA	TRBJ2-7	NA	TGTGCCACCAGGGGAGGGGACAGCGGTACCTACGAGCAGTACTTC	CATRGGDSGTYEQYF
TRBV7-9	NA	TRBJ2-3	NA	TGTGCCAGCAGCTTACCCCTCTCGTCCCCGGGTACGCAGTATTTT	CASSLPLSSPGTQYF
TRBV6-2/TRBV6-3	few	TRBJ1-1	TRBD1	TGTGCCAGCAGTTACATGGACAGGGTGGACACTGAAGCTTTCTTT	CASSYMDRVDTEAFF
TRBV7-3	many	TRBJ2-1	NA	TGTGCCAGCAGCTTATCCGGGACTTACAATAACAATGAGCAGTTCTTC	CASSLSGTYNNNEQFF
TRBV24-1	NA	TRBJ2-1	TRBD1	TGTGCCACCTCCCCTCCGCCCGGGACAGACTACAATGAGCAGTTCTTC	CATSPPPGTDYNEQFF
TRBV6-5	once	TRBJ2-6	NA	TGTGCCAGCAGTTACTCGGACACGACCTCTGGGGCCAACGTCCTGACTTTC	CASSYSDTTSGANVLTF
TRBV30	many	TRBJ2-1	TRBD1	TGTGCCTGGAATCCCGGGACAGGGTACAATGAGCAGTTCTTC	CAWNPGTGYNEQFF
TRBV4-1	NA	TRBJ2-7	NA	TGCGCCAGCAGCCAAGCGGGATTTTCCTACGAGCAGTACTTC	CASSQAGFSYEQYF
TRBV24-1	few	TRBJ2-4	NA	TGTGCCACCAGTGATGAGGGTTTGAACATTCAGTACTTC	CATSDEGLNIQYF
TRBV5-1	NA	TRBJ2-2	NA	TGCGCCAGCAGCATAGGGAGGCCCAGCACCGGGGAGCTGTTTTTT	CASSIGRPSTGELFF
TRBV6-5	few	TRBJ1-3	TRBD1	TGTGCCAGCAGTTACTCGGCCGGACAGGGAGGAAACACCATATATTTT	CASSYSAGQGGNTIYF
TRBV12-3/TRBV12-4	few	TRBJ1-1	TRBD1	TGTGCCAGCAGCAAAGTGGGACAGGGGAACACTGAAGCTTTCTTT	CASSKVGQGNTEAFF
TRBV20-1	few	TRBJ2-1	TRBD2	TGCAGTGCTAGTTTAGCGGGAGGGCTGAATGAGCAGTTCTTC	CSASLAGGLNEQFF
TRBV6-2/TRBV6-3	few	TRBJ1-2	NA	TGTGCCAGCCGTCGGGCGCCAGGAGACTATGGCTACACCTTC	CASRRAPGDYGYTF
TRBV10-3	NA	TRBJ2-7	TRBD2	TGTGCCATCAGTGAGTCGGCGGGAGGTTACGAGCAGTACTTC	CAISESAGGYEQYF
TRBV5-6	few	TRBJ1-5	NA	TGTGCCAGCAGCTTGGCCGCGGCAGGGTCGGCTCAGCCCCAGCATTTT	CASSLAAAGSAQPQHF
TRBV20-1	NA	TRBJ2-5	NA	TGCAGTGCTAGAGATCGCGAGACAGAGCAAGAGACCCAGTACTTC	CSARDRETEQETQYF
TRBV7-3	NA	TRBJ2-7	NA	TGTGCCAGCAGCTCCTATAGGACGGACGAGCAGTACTTC	CASSSYRTDEQYF
TRBV7-3	NA	TRBJ1-1	NA	TGTGCCAGCAGCCGGATCGGGGGGAACACTGAAGCTTTCTTT	CASSRIGGNTEAFF
TRBV12-3/TRBV12-4	NA	TRBJ1-6	NA	TGTGCCAGCAGTTTAGCGGGGGTTGGCTCACCCCTCCACTTT	CASSLAGVGSPLHF
TRBV6-5	few	TRBJ1-5	TRBD1	TGTGCCAGCAGTCCACGGGGGGCGATAGGGACAGGTCCTCTTGGTCCCCAGCATTTT	CASSPRGAIGTGPLGPQHF
TRBV4-1	NA	TRBJ1-1	TRBD1	TGCGCCAGCAGCACCCGACAGGGGGCGAACACTGAAGCTTTCTTT	CASSTRQGANTEAFF